A selection of T cell receptor beta chains follows, all from one sample in a study of chemoradiotherapy in HPV16-positive cancers. Profiled with immunoSEQ multiplex PCR; TCRdb holds only in-frame clones, not every one. Found here are roughly 1,900 clones, roughly four fifths of them singletons; the top ten hold over 9%. The sequencing used tumor tissue, collected from a patient who underwent chemoradiotherapy. The receptors shown here come from a human donor with HPV-associated anogenital cancer. CDR3s include the opening cysteine and the closing phenylalanine or tryptophan. The D gene is left open where the match is weak. Clone size, where shown, is once, few, many, or a class for clones that have expanded.

clone_size: .
v_call: TRBV30
j_call: TRBJ2-1
d_call: .
cdr3_nt: TGTGCCTGGACAAACTACTACAATGAGCAGTTCTTC
cdr3_aa: CAWTNYYNEQFF

clone_size: .
v_call: TRBV19
j_call: TRBJ2-3
d_call: TRBD2
cdr3_nt: TGTGCCAGTACGATGGGGGGGGCAGATACGCAGTATTTT
cdr3_aa: CASTMGGADTQYF

clone_size: once
v_call: TRBV28
j_call: TRBJ1-4
d_call: .
cdr3_nt: TGTGCCAGCAGCTCCACTTCCGGGGGGACCGAAAAACTGTTTTTT
cdr3_aa: CASSSTSGGTEKLFF

clone_size: .
v_call: TRBV4-3
j_call: TRBJ1-1
d_call: TRBD1
cdr3_nt: TGCGCCAGCAATTACCGCCCAGGGGGCGGGGAAGCTTTCTTT
cdr3_aa: CASNYRPGGGEAFF

clone_size: .
v_call: TRBV2
j_call: TRBJ2-4
d_call: .
cdr3_nt: TGTGCCAGCGGGGGGTCTGGCGGGCGTCAGTACTTC
cdr3_aa: CASGGSGGRQYF

clone_size: .
v_call: TRBV27
j_call: TRBJ1-5
d_call: .
cdr3_nt: TGTGCCAGCAGTCCGTTGACCGACAGTAGCAATCAGCCCCAGCATTTT
cdr3_aa: CASSPLTDSSNQPQHF

clone_size: .
v_call: TRBV7-3
j_call: TRBJ2-1
d_call: TRBD2
cdr3_nt: TGTGCCAGCAGCCCAACGCTAGCGGGGATCAATGAGCAGTTCTTC
cdr3_aa: CASSPTLAGINEQFF

clone_size: .
v_call: TRBV5-4
j_call: TRBJ2-7
d_call: TRBD1
cdr3_nt: TGTGCCAGCAGCTTATTAGGACAGGGATCCTACGAGCAGTACTTC
cdr3_aa: CASSLLGQGSYEQYF

clone_size: .
v_call: TRBV18
j_call: TRBJ2-5
d_call: .
cdr3_nt: TGTGCCAGCTCAGTCCAGCAGCCAGAGACCCAGTACTTC
cdr3_aa: CASSVQQPETQYF

clone_size: .
v_call: TRBV14
j_call: TRBJ2-3
d_call: TRBD1
cdr3_nt: TGTGCCAGCAGAGCAGGGAAGACAGGGAGATCAGATACGCAGTATTTT
cdr3_aa: CASRAGKTGRSDTQYF

clone_size: .
v_call: TRBV30
j_call: TRBJ1-1
d_call: .
cdr3_nt: TGTGCCTGGAGTGTAGGTTGGGCGGGGGCGTTGAACACTGAAGCTTTCTTT
cdr3_aa: CAWSVGWAGALNTEAFF

clone_size: once
v_call: TRBV9
j_call: TRBJ2-7
d_call: .
cdr3_nt: TGTGCCAGCAGCGTAGGGGTAGGACAGAAAGAAACCTACGAGCAGTACTTC
cdr3_aa: CASSVGVGQKETYEQYF

clone_size: .
v_call: TRBV28
j_call: TRBJ2-7
d_call: TRBD1
cdr3_nt: TGTGCCAGCAGTTTATCCCGACAGGGTAAATACTACGAGCAGTACTTC
cdr3_aa: CASSLSRQGKYYEQYF

clone_size: .
v_call: TRBV2
j_call: TRBJ1-5
d_call: .
cdr3_nt: TGTGCCAGCAGTAGAGACAGAAGCAATCAGCCCCAGCATTTT
cdr3_aa: CASSRDRSNQPQHF

clone_size: .
v_call: TRBV4-2
j_call: TRBJ2-7
d_call: TRBD2
cdr3_nt: TGTGCCAGCAGCCAAGATACTAGCGGGAGTTACGAGCAGTACTTC
cdr3_aa: CASSQDTSGSYEQYF

clone_size: .
v_call: TRBV1
j_call: TRBJ2-7
d_call: .
cdr3_nt: TGCACCAGCAGCCAAGAGGGAGCGGTTTACGAGCAGTACTTC
cdr3_aa: CTSSQEGAVYEQYF

clone_size: .
v_call: TRBV7-9
j_call: TRBJ1-1
d_call: .
cdr3_nt: TGTGCCAGCAGCGCACAGGTCCTTAGCACTGAAGCTTTCTTT
cdr3_aa: CASSAQVLSTEAFF

clone_size: .
v_call: TRBV6-1
j_call: TRBJ2-1
d_call: TRBD2
cdr3_nt: TGTGCCAGCAGTGACCGGGGGTGGGCGGGAGGCCTAACCAATGAGCAGTTCTTC
cdr3_aa: CASSDRGWAGGLTNEQFF

clone_size: .
v_call: TRBV6-1
j_call: TRBJ2-2
d_call: .
cdr3_nt: TGTGCCAGCAGTGTAATGAACATCGGGGAGCTGTTTTTT
cdr3_aa: CASSVMNIGELFF

clone_size: .
v_call: TRBV18
j_call: TRBJ2-5
d_call: TRBD1
cdr3_nt: TGTGCCAGCTCACCCCCGGGACAGGGAGAGACCCAGTACTTC
cdr3_aa: CASSPPGQGETQYF

clone_size: .
v_call: TRBV7-2
j_call: TRBJ1-1
d_call: TRBD1
cdr3_nt: TGTGCCAGCAGCTTTCCTCGGACAGGAACGAACACTGAAGCTTTCTTT
cdr3_aa: CASSFPRTGTNTEAFF

clone_size: few
v_call: TRBV19
j_call: TRBJ1-4
d_call: .
cdr3_nt: TGTGCCAGTAGTCTCAGGACAGTTGAAAAACTGTTTTTT
cdr3_aa: CASSLRTVEKLFF

clone_size: .
v_call: TRBV19
j_call: TRBJ1-2
d_call: .
cdr3_nt: TGTGCCAGTAGTATATTAGGGATGAACGGCGGCTACACCTTC
cdr3_aa: CASSILGMNGGYTF

clone_size: .
v_call: TRBV10-3
j_call: TRBJ2-3
d_call: TRBD2
cdr3_nt: TGTGCCATCAGTGAGACAATAAGGGAGGGAGACGCGCAGTATTTT
cdr3_aa: CAISETIREGDAQYF

clone_size: .
v_call: TRBV7-9
j_call: TRBJ2-1
d_call: TRBD2
cdr3_nt: TGTGCCAGCAGCTTACGCGGGGGAACCTCCTACAATGAGCAGTTCTTC
cdr3_aa: CASSLRGGTSYNEQFF

clone_size: .
v_call: TRBV4-2
j_call: TRBJ2-6
d_call: .
cdr3_nt: TGTGCCAGCAGCCAAGAACGCGGCTCTGGGGCCAACGTCCTGACTTTC
cdr3_aa: CASSQERGSGANVLTF

clone_size: .
v_call: TRBV6-5
j_call: TRBJ2-1
d_call: TRBD2
cdr3_nt: TGTGCCAGTCGCGGTTCTAGCGGGAGGGTCTATGAGCAGTTCTTC
cdr3_aa: CASRGSSGRVYEQFF

clone_size: few
v_call: TRBV7-6
j_call: TRBJ2-5
d_call: TRBD1
cdr3_nt: TGTGCCAGCAGCTCCAGTCGTGGGGACAGGGGGCGGGAGACCCAGTACTTC
cdr3_aa: CASSSSRGDRGRETQYF

clone_size: .
v_call: TRBV5-4
j_call: TRBJ2-3
d_call: TRBD1
cdr3_nt: TGTGCCAGCAGCTTGGAAATCGACAGGGTGGCAGATACGCAGTATTTT
cdr3_aa: CASSLEIDRVADTQYF

clone_size: .
v_call: TRBV7-2
j_call: TRBJ2-4
d_call: .
cdr3_nt: TGTGCCAGCAGCCCAGGGACCGACATTCAGTACTTC
cdr3_aa: CASSPGTDIQYF

clone_size: .
v_call: TRBV10-2
j_call: TRBJ2-1
d_call: .
cdr3_nt: TGCGCCAGCAGGGATGACAGGAACTTCTACAATGAGCAGTTCTTC
cdr3_aa: CASRDDRNFYNEQFF

clone_size: .
v_call: TRBV7-2
j_call: TRBJ1-3
d_call: TRBD1
cdr3_nt: TGTGCCAGCAGCTCTAGCCCGGGACAGGGGGGAAACACCATATATTTT
cdr3_aa: CASSSSPGQGGNTIYF

clone_size: .
v_call: TRBV4-2
j_call: TRBJ2-2
d_call: TRBD1
cdr3_nt: TGTGCCAGCAGCCGGCAGCCGACAGGGGGCATCGCCGGGGAGCTGTTTTTT
cdr3_aa: CASSRQPTGGIAGELFF

clone_size: .
v_call: TRBV18
j_call: TRBJ1-3
d_call: .
cdr3_nt: TGTGCCAGCTCACCACCGGGGATTTACTCTGGAAACACCATATATTTT
cdr3_aa: CASSPPGIYSGNTIYF

clone_size: .
v_call: TRBV5-4
j_call: TRBJ1-2
d_call: TRBD1
cdr3_nt: TGTGCCAGCAGCCTACCCAGGGGGGAAGGGGACTATGGCTACACCTTC
cdr3_aa: CASSLPRGEGDYGYTF

clone_size: .
v_call: TRBV30
j_call: TRBJ2-5
d_call: .
cdr3_nt: TGTGCCTGGAGTCGTTTTCTCGAGACCCAGTACTTC
cdr3_aa: CAWSRFLETQYF

clone_size: .
v_call: TRBV5-4
j_call: TRBJ2-1
d_call: TRBD2
cdr3_nt: TGTGCCAGCAGTTCAGCGGGAGGATCCTACAATGAGCAGTTCTTC
cdr3_aa: CASSSAGGSYNEQFF

clone_size: few
v_call: TRBV6-5
j_call: TRBJ1-1
d_call: TRBD1
cdr3_nt: TGTGCCAGCAGACCTCGGACAGGGAAGACTGAAGCTTTCTTT
cdr3_aa: CASRPRTGKTEAFF

clone_size: .
v_call: TRBV15
j_call: TRBJ1-1
d_call: .
cdr3_nt: TGTGCCACCAGCAGAGGGACTGGGGGCGGCACTGAAGCTTTCTTT
cdr3_aa: CATSRGTGGGTEAFF

clone_size: .
v_call: TRBV6-5
j_call: TRBJ2-3
d_call: .
cdr3_nt: TGTGCCAGCAGTTACGGTTGGGGCACAGATACGCAGTATTTT
cdr3_aa: CASSYGWGTDTQYF

clone_size: once
v_call: TRBV5-1
j_call: TRBJ1-2
d_call: TRBD1
cdr3_nt: TGCGCCAGCAGCTTGGCCGGGACAGGCCGTACAGGCTACACCTTC
cdr3_aa: CASSLAGTGRTGYTF

clone_size: .
v_call: TRBV7-9
j_call: TRBJ1-4
d_call: TRBD1
cdr3_nt: TGTGCCAGCAGCCACGACAGGGGGCAGGATAATGAAAAACTGTTTTTT
cdr3_aa: CASSHDRGQDNEKLFF

clone_size: .
v_call: TRBV18
j_call: TRBJ2-6
d_call: .
cdr3_nt: TGTGCCAGCTCCCCCTCGGGGGCGGGGGACGGGGCCAACGTCCTGACTTTC
cdr3_aa: CASSPSGAGDGANVLTF